A single sample gave rise to the 9 T cell receptor beta chains below, sequenced in a study of blood T cell repertoires in COVID-19. The assay was immunoSEQ multiplex PCR, and TCRdb's table has in-frame clones only and misses some. The data contain roughly 700,000 clones, 75% to 90% of them seen just once; the ten biggest clones take up about 0.24%. The sequencing sample was made of peripheral blood. The receptors come from a young woman with acute or convalescent COVID-19.

The rearrangement links TRBV5-1 to TRBJ2-1; D might be TRBD2 (5 bases). The V and J ends lost 0 bases and 6 bases respectively, with 7 bases between them. Germline CDR1 SGHRS, CDR2 YFSETQ. The CDR3 sequence is 13 residues long. The CDR3 DNA reads TGCGCCAGCAGCTTGGTAAGCGGCAATGAGCAGTTCTTC. This sequence encodes CASSLVSGNEQFF.

V is TRBV7-8 and J is TRBJ1-5; TRBD1 agrees at 8 bases. The CDR3 extends over 18 amino acids. The germline gives CDR1 SGHVS, CDR2 FQNEAQ. With 5 bases clipped from V and 0 bases from J, the junction kept 12 bases outside the gene matches. The CDR3 reads CASSQSDRVFVSNQPQHF. The DNA of the CDR3 is TGTGCCAGCAGCCAGTCGGACAGGGTTTTTGTTAGCAATCAGCCCCAGCATTTT.

The genes are TRBV30 and TRBJ2-1, with D hard to call. This CDR3 region has 11 residues. The V gene's germline CDR1 is GTSNPN and CDR2 SVGIG (reference sequence). Between the trimmed V and J ends, which lost 7 bases and 1 base, there was a span of 5 bases. In nucleotides, the CDR3 is TGTGCCTTCGGTTCCTACAATGAGCAGTTCTTC. This translates into CAFGSYNEQFF.

The chain uses TRBV15 and TRBJ1-4; 11 bases are a match to TRBD1. Trimming cost V 3 bases and J 8 bases; bases outside gene matches: 11. This CDR3 comprises 17 residues. The germline gives CDR1 LNHNV, CDR2 YYDKDF (reference sequence). CDR3 DNA: TGTGCCACCAGCAGCAATTACGGACAGGGGGCGCAAGAAAAACTGTTTTTT. Residues: CATSSNYGQGAQEKLFF. Drawing the rest from reference TRBV15 and TRBJ1-4, the complete variable domain is DAMVIQNPRYQVTQFGKPVTLSCSQTLNHNVMYWYQQKSSQAPKLLFHYYDKDFNNEADTPDNFQSRRPNTSFCFLDIRSPGLGDTAMYLCATSSNYGQGAQEKLFFGSGTQLSVL.

The genes are TRBV9 and TRBJ1-1, with TRBD1 as a possible D gene (5 bases). V was clipped by 5 bases and J by 1 base, with 12 bases between them. The CDR3 totals 14 residues. CDR1 is SGDLS and CDR2 is YYNGEE in the germline V gene. CDR3 protein: CASSNMGGNTEAFF. Written as DNA, the CDR3 is TGTGCCAGCAGTAACATGGGGGGGAACACTGAAGCTTTCTTT.

The chain employs TRBV19 and TRBJ1-2, with 8 bases identical to TRBD1. The CDR3 consists of 16 residues. The trim removed 3 bases at V and 7 bases at J, leaving 13 bases unmatched. Germline V CDR1 and CDR2: LNHDA, SQIVND (reference sequence). The CDR3 sequence: CASSIDPGQATSGYTF. DNA for the CDR3: TGTGCCAGTAGTATTGATCCGGGACAGGCTACCTCTGGCTACACCTTC.

The chain has TRBV11-2 and TRBJ1-5; D may be TRBD1 (5 bases). The germline V and J ends were trimmed by 0 bases and 7 bases, with 13 bases remaining between them. CDR3 length: 15 amino acids. CDR1 is SGHAT, CDR2 FQNNGV, per germline. The CDR3 nucleotides read TGTGCCAGCAGCTTAGAACCGGGGGTCGGACAGCCCCAGCATTTT. It translates to CASSLEPGVGQPQHF. The variable domain in full, completed from reference TRBV11-2 and TRBJ1-5, reads EAGVAQSPRYKIIEKRQSVAFWCNPISGHATLYWYQQILGQGPKLLIQFQNNGVVDDSQLPKDRFSAERLKGVDSTLKIQPAKLEDSAVYLCASSLEPGVGQPQHFGDGTRLSIL.

The V and J genes are TRBV18 and TRBJ1-1, with a tentative D call TRBD1 (5 bases). The V and J ends lost 0 bases and 6 bases respectively, with 11 bases between them. This CDR3 contains 14 residues. Germline values: CDR1 KGHSH, CDR2 LQKENI. CDR3: CASSPPGTTPEAFF. The CDR3 DNA is TGTGCCAGCTCACCACCCGGGACTACCCCTGAAGCTTTCTTT.

This chain uses TRBV29-1 with TRBJ2-1, with D perhaps matching TRBD2 (6 bases). V was shortened by 6 bases and J by 6 bases, with 12 bases between the two germline ends. Germline V lookup: CDR1 SQVTM, CDR2 ANQGSEA. The CDR3 contains 12 residues. CDR3 protein: CSVRAGFNEQFF. The DNA of the CDR3 is TGCAGCGTCCGAGCGGGTTTCAATGAGCAGTTCTTC.